This section outlines one TCR beta chain sequence together with its context. In this sample, this clone turned up once. What this receptor recognizes is not known. Per-base quality was not reported, and no clone a single base away is much larger than it. This specimen comes from a study of T cell responses to AZD1222 COVID-19 vaccine (dated by TCRdb to the early 2020s). At the level of the whole study: TCR sequencing was performed for about 240 trial participants, of whom 207 were given two doses of AZD1222 and 26 were given two doses of MenACWY control vaccine. Trial participants were enrolled into age subgroups of 18-55, 56-69 and 70-plus years, which contained approximately 150, 28 and 58 TCR-sequenced participants, respectively.

The CDR3 regions of human TCRbeta chains were subjected to immunosequencing. In the source study's methods: TCRs in the repertoires were matched against a reference library of SARS-CoV-2-specific TCRs that had been generated with the MIRA antigen-specificity platform. Breadth was defined as the fraction of unique TCRs that were SARS-CoV-2-associated, and depth was defined as the fraction of total T cells that were SARS-CoV-2-associated. Using the MIRA data, each spike-specific TCR was assigned both to the spike region to which the TCR was reactive and to a CD4 or CD8 class. Log10-transformed breadth and depth values were compared by one-way ANOVA with Sidak's multiple comparisons tests. Imported from immuneACCESS, the table was reduced by TCRdb to in-frame sequences with V and J called. These copies leave out some clones; in studies compared against another copy, an unresolved V gene accounts for under half, and the cause of the remainder is not known. That table gives V, J and clone size, and the DNA gave D and trimming. Here the sample has about 120,000 clones; about 93% occur a single time. The ten biggest clones cover around 5% of the sample.

The time point label corresponds to: about 28 days (+/-7) after the second vaccine dose. AZD1222 recipients whose second dose came at about 4 weeks and those whose second dose came at about 12 weeks were combined into one group, since spike-specific TCR depth and breadth did not differ between the two schedules. Samples from vaccinated people were obtained from the UK trials COV001 and COV002, which included a single-blind randomized controlled phase 2/3 trial of AZD1222 (ChAdOx1 nCoV-19) in healthy adults. Trial participant PBMC samples were collected at day 0 and day 28 after the second dose for TCRbeta chain sequencing. The investigation overall reported the following: Nearly half of unique spike-specific TCRs reportedly recognized epitopes outside regions mutated in the B.1.351 and B.1.1.7 variants. CD4 TCRs associated with the vaccine covered the entire spike protein, and the dominant responses were in regions 160-218 and 743-854. Participants were mostly white British, with more females than males. The authors suggested clonal diversity may have been underestimated. Conclusions about previously exposed vaccinees were limited because only a handful of AZD1222 recipients were SARS-CoV-2 seropositive at baseline. After two AZD1222 doses, spike-specific TCR breadth and depth were significantly higher than at day 0 and than in MenACWY recipients. Because no samples from the day 14 peak response were available, repertoires could be characterized only after the peak T cell response. In the small 56-69-year group, the increase in depth fell short of significance, most likely because of low power.

The germline V gene (reference sequence) yields MNHNY for CDR1 and SVGAGI for CDR2. The CDR3 sequence holds 14 residues, the cysteine and phenylalanine included. The read is trimmed to its CDR3 DNA, 42 bases read in frame from base 1. Trimming removed 5 bases from V and 7 bases from J; the gene matches leave 5 bases unexplained. Sample: peripheral blood, taken 28 days after the second AZD1222 dose. This receptor chain uses TRBV6-6 and TRBJ2-1; 10 of the junction bases match TRBD2. The TCR sequence derives from an adult who received the AZD1222 COVID-19 vaccine. The nucleotides read TGTGCCAGCAGTCTAGCGGGGGAGGAAAATGAGCAGTTCTTC. It codes for CASSLAGEENEQFF.